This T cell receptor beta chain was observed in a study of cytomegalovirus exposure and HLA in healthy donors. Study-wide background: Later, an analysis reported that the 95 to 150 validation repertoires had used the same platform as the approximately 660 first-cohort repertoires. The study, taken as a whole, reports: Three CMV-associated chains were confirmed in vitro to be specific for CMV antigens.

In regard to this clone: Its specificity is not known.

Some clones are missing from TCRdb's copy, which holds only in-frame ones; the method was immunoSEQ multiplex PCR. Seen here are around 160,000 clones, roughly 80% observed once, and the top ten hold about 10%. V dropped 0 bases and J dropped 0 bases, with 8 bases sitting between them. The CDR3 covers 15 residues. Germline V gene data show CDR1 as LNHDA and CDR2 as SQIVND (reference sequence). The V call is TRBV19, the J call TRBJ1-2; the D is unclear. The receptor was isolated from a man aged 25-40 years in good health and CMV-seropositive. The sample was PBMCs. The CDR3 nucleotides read TGTGCCAGTAGTATAGATCTTTCCTCTAACTATGGCTACACCTTC. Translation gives CASSIDLSSNYGYTF.